Following are 29 T cell receptor beta chains from one sample sequenced in a study of shared clonotypes between healthy human individuals. Measured with immunoSEQ multiplex PCR; TCRdb has only the in-frame clones, and not every one. Here the sample spans 2 million to 2.5 million clones, just under 95% being singletons. Sequencing was done on a sample of naive CD4+ T cells from PBMCs. Regarding subset: CD45RA+ positively selected. The receptor set was obtained from a man in his late teens or twenties in good health. Some clones in this sample may be carry-over from other donors' samples.

The rearrangement links TRBV7-9 to TRBJ1-6; TRBD1 aligns across 7 bases. The length of the CDR3 is 14 residues. Germline V gives CDR1 SEHNR, CDR2 FQNEAQ (reference sequence). V lost 3 bases to trimming and J lost 7 bases; unmatched junction nucleotides: 3. CDR3 residues: CASSFRDRNSPLHF. The DNA for the CDR3 is TGTGCCAGCAGCTTCCGGGACAGAAATTCACCCCTCCACTTT.

The gene calls are TRBV9 and TRBJ1-3; the D is unclear. The V end lost 4 bases, the J end lost 0 bases, and 17 bases lay between the germline ends. CDR1 is SGDLS and CDR2 is YYNGEE in the germline V gene. The CDR3 length is 17 residues. The CDR3 DNA reads as TGTGCCAGCAGCCCCCGGAGGGCCGCGAGCTCTGGAAACACCATATATTTT. Its protein product is CASSPRRAASSGNTIYF.

The V gene is TRBV28, the J gene TRBJ1-4; 7 bases fit TRBD1. The CDR3 covers 14 residues. CDR1 and CDR2 from the germline V gene are MDHEN and SYDVKM. Trimming removed 3 bases from V and 7 bases from J; junction bases left unmatched: 5. This CDR3 reads CASSFRGGGEKLFF. DNA of the CDR3: TGTGCCAGCAGTTTTAGAGGGGGCGGTGAAAAACTGTTTTTT.

This chain connects TRBV4-1 to TRBJ2-7; tentatively, D is TRBD2 (5 bases). The CDR3 spans 15 residues. V was trimmed by 1 base and J by 3 bases, leaving 13 bases between them. Germline assignment: CDR1 MGHRA and CDR2 YSYEKL. The CDR3 is CASSQGPLRGYEQYF. CDR3 bases: TGCGCCAGCAGCCAAGGTCCCCTCCGGGGCTACGAGCAGTACTTC.

The chain recombines TRBV6-6 with TRBJ1-1; 8 bases line up with TRBD1. After removal of 4 bases from V and 4 bases from J, the junction contained 8 bases not matched to a gene. The CDR3 extends over 15 amino acids. Per germline, CDR1 MNHNY and CDR2 SVGAGI (reference sequence). The CDR3 loop is CASSSDDRGSTEAFF. CDR3 nucleotide sequence: TGTGCCAGCAGTTCCGACGACAGGGGTAGCACTGAAGCTTTCTTT.

This clone appeared a single time. Here the CDR3 reads CASSSLTSDKETQYF. CDR3 DNA sequence: TGTGCCAGCAGCTCCCTTACTTCTGACAAAGAGACCCAGTACTTC. This sequence joins TRBV13 and TRBJ2-5; D is unclear. Germline CDR1 and CDR2: PRHDT and FYEKMQ (reference sequence). CDR3 length: 15 amino acids. Trimming cost V 4 bases and J 3 bases, with 15 bases left between them.

The gene calls are TRBV15 and TRBJ2-2; weak D call: TRBD2 (5 bases). This CDR3 region has 14 residues. The V gene's germline CDR1 is LNHNV and CDR2 YYDKDF (reference sequence). Trimming stripped 3 bases from V and 6 bases from J, with 11 bases between. This chain's CDR3 is CATSSGGPPGELFF. CDR3 nucleotide sequence: TGTGCCACCAGCAGCGGAGGCCCTCCCGGGGAGCTGTTTTTT.

This sequence joins TRBV28 and TRBJ1-2; 8 positions agree with TRBD1. Per the germline V gene, CDR1 is MDHEN and CDR2 is SYDVKM. The CDR3 runs 16 residues. The V and J ends lost 7 bases and 6 bases, in that order; junction bases with no gene match: 16. The CDR3 coding sequence is TGTGCCAGCACCCTCCCTGGGGCAGGGGGCGGGAATGGCTACACCTTC. Its translation is CASTLPGAGGGNGYTF.

Worth noting for this clone: Additional DNA sequences in this sample encode the identical CDR3. The chain has TRBV5-1 and TRBJ2-1; no definite D call. V was trimmed by 4 bases and J by 0 bases, leaving 11 bases between them. Germline assignment: CDR1 SGHRS and CDR2 YFSETQ. This CDR3 is built from 15 residues. The CDR3 sequence: CASSIGGSSYNEQFF. CDR3 nucleotides: TGCGCCAGCAGCATCGGTGGTAGCTCCTACAATGAGCAGTTCTTC.

The chain combines TRBV23-1 with TRBJ1-1; unclear D gene. TRBV23-1 is classed as an ORF, of uncertain function. This CDR3 spans 13 amino acids. Trimming took off 8 bases at V and 4 bases at J, with 14 bases between the two ends. The CDR3 DNA reads TGCGCCAGCCCAATACCGGCGGGCACTGAAGCTTTCTTT. The encoded protein is CASPIPAGTEAFF.

Here the CDR3 DNA reads TGTGCCAGCAGTAAACCGGGACAGGGGGTCTATGGCTACACCTTC. As protein: CASSKPGQGVYGYTF. The chain combines TRBV6-5 with TRBJ1-2, with 11 nucleotides matching TRBD1. This CDR3 has 15 amino acids. Per germline, CDR1 MNHEY and CDR2 SVGAGI. V was pared by 5 bases and J by 4 bases, with 6 bases of the junction left unmatched.

The chain links TRBV6-1 to TRBJ1-2; D is unclear. CDR1 and CDR2 (germline): MNHNS, SASEGT. The V and J ends lost 2 bases and 8 bases respectively, with 15 bases between them. This CDR3 spans 14 amino acids. The DNA for the CDR3 is TGTGCCAGCAGTGAATCCTCGACGGGTTCCGGCTACACCTTC. Translation gives CASSESSTGSGYTF.

The genes are TRBV5-6 and TRBJ2-3, with 8 nucleotides matching TRBD2. The germline gives CDR1 SGHDT, CDR2 YYEEEE. Germline trimming cut 0 bases from V and 11 bases from J; bases unmatched to any gene: 8. This CDR3 has 14 residues. The CDR3: CASSLVASGYMQYF. For the CDR3, the DNA is TGTGCCAGCAGCTTGGTCGCTAGCGGGTATATGCAGTATTTT.

The genes are TRBV30 and TRBJ1-2; D possibly corresponds to TRBD1 (6 bases). V lost 1 base to trimming and J lost 4 bases, with 10 bases between them. Germline values: CDR1 GTSNPN, CDR2 SVGIG (reference sequence). CDR3 length: 13 amino acids. CDR3 loop: CAWSAGAGYGYTF. The CDR3 DNA is TGTGCCTGGAGTGCGGGGGCGGGCTATGGCTACACCTTC.

Regarding this clone: The same CDR3 arises from other DNA sequences in this sample as well. The chain carries TRBV9 and TRBJ1-1; the D gene is possibly TRBD1 (5 bases). The CDR3 is made up of 15 amino acids. Germline assignment: CDR1 SGDLS and CDR2 YYNGEE. Trimming left V 0 bases short and J 0 bases short, with 9 bases between. The CDR3 nucleotides are TGTGCCAGCAGCGTAGTGGGGGGGATGAACACTGAAGCTTTCTTT. Its protein product is CASSVVGGMNTEAFF.

The V and J genes are TRBV7-9 and TRBJ2-7, with 7 nucleotides matching TRBD1. Germline CDR1 reads SEHNR; CDR2 reads FQNEAQ (reference sequence). Trimming at V came to 5 bases and at J to 2 bases, leaving 9 bases not matched to a gene. The CDR3 is made up of 15 amino acids. The CDR3 here is CASSLNEGGPYEQYF. The CDR3 nucleotides read TGTGCCAGCAGCCTAAATGAAGGGGGCCCCTACGAGCAGTACTTC.

This clone has just a few counts. The V gene is TRBV15, the J gene TRBJ1-1; D is ambiguous. The CDR3 has 13 amino acids. V gave up 2 bases and J gave up 2 bases, with 6 bases separating them. Germline CDR1 is LNHNV and CDR2 is YYDKDF (reference sequence). The CDR3 sequence: CATSRRPNTEAFF. CDR3 bases: TGTGCCACCAGCAGACGGCCAAACACTGAAGCTTTCTTT.

The chain employs TRBV28 and TRBJ2-2, with TRBD1 matching over 11 bases. V shed 4 bases and J 2 bases; nucleotides not matched to a gene: 6. Germline values: CDR1 MDHEN, CDR2 SYDVKM. The CDR3 length is 17 residues. Written as DNA, the CDR3 is TGTGCCAGCAGTTACCCGGGACAGGGGGAAAACACCGGGGAGCTGTTTTTT. This codes for CASSYPGQGENTGELFF.

V gene TRBV5-6 combines with J gene TRBJ2-5, with 9 bases aligning to TRBD1. The CDR3 runs to 15 residues. The J segment lost 3 bases and the V segment lost 1 base, leaving 4 bases of the junction unmatched. Per the germline V gene, CDR1 is SGHDT and CDR2 is YYEEEE. The CDR3 sequence: CASSLMGTGKETQYF. DNA for the CDR3: TGTGCCAGCAGCTTGATGGGGACAGGGAAAGAGACCCAGTACTTC.

V and J are TRBV19 and TRBJ1-3, with D unresolved. Germline assignment: CDR1 LNHDA and CDR2 SQIVND (reference sequence). Trimming stripped 5 bases from V and 4 bases from J, with 6 bases between. The CDR3 consists of 12 residues. The CDR3 spells CASSYPGNTIYF. CDR3 sequence (DNA): TGTGCCAGTAGTTATCCGGGAAACACCATATATTTT.

The CDR3 DNA reads TGCGCCAGCAGCTTGGGCCAGGGGAGGGTGGCAGAGACCCAGTACTTC. This translates into CASSLGQGRVAETQYF. V is TRBV5-1 and J is TRBJ2-5, with a tentative D call TRBD2 (7 bases). This CDR3 comprises 16 residues. Germline values: CDR1 SGHRS, CDR2 YFSETQ. Trimming pared 0 bases from V and 4 bases from J, leaving 16 bases between.

The chain combines TRBV15 with TRBJ2-1; D ambiguous. The germline V and J ends were trimmed by 0 bases and 1 base, with 16 bases remaining between them. Germline CDR1 LNHNV, CDR2 YYDKDF (reference sequence). The CDR3 spans 18 residues. CDR3 sequence: CATSRDTPSGGSYNEQFF. The CDR3 coding sequence is TGTGCCACCAGCAGAGATACCCCCTCCGGTGGATCCTACAATGAGCAGTTCTTC.

The V call is TRBV6-5, the J call TRBJ1-3; D gene ambiguous. Per the germline V gene, CDR1 is MNHEY and CDR2 is SVGAGI. V lost 0 bases, J lost 2 bases, and 8 bases lay in between. This CDR3 is 15 amino acids long. The CDR3 region has the DNA TGTGCCAGCAGTTACTCGAGGGCTCCTGGAAACACCATATATTTT. Translated, it gives CASSYSRAPGNTIYF.

The gene calls are TRBV10-1 and TRBJ2-1; 15 nucleotides match TRBD2. CDR1 is WNHNN, CDR2 SYGVQD, per germline (reference sequence). This CDR3 is built from 16 residues. The J segment lost 7 bases and the V segment lost 0 bases, leaving 1 base of the junction unmatched. The CDR3 spells CASSESGTSGRNEQFF. In nucleotides, the CDR3 is TGCGCCAGCAGTGAGTCGGGGACTAGCGGGAGGAATGAGCAGTTCTTC.

The chain links TRBV11-2 to TRBJ2-7, with D possibly called TRBD1 or TRBD2 (5 bases each). Germline CDR1 and CDR2: SGHAT and FQNNGV. V dropped 4 bases and J dropped 4 bases, with 17 bases sitting between them. This CDR3 has 15 amino acids. The DNA of the CDR3 is TGTGCCAGCAGCTGGGGCTCCGGGGCCTCTTACGAGCAGTACTTC. Translating it yields CASSWGSGASYEQYF.

V and J are TRBV2 and TRBJ1-4, with 11 positions matching TRBD1. Germline loops: CDR1 SNHLY, CDR2 FYNNEI. The CDR3 spans 16 residues. V trimming: 6 bases; J trimming: 4 bases; junction bases outside the gene matches: 7. CDR3: CASRKDRGPGNEKLFF. CDR3 DNA: TGTGCCAGCAGGAAGGACAGGGGGCCCGGTAATGAAAAACTGTTTTTT.

This clone was observed a single time. The chain employs TRBV27 and TRBJ2-2; 14 bases agree with TRBD2. The junction had 7 bases not matched to a gene; V was cut back by 1 base and J by 3 bases. This CDR3 contains 19 residues. Germline V lookup: CDR1 MNHEY, CDR2 SMNVEV (reference sequence). In DNA, the CDR3 is TGTGCCAGCAGTTTATTTCCCCCGGGACTAGCGGGAGACACCGGGGAGCTGTTTTTT. Its protein product is CASSLFPPGLAGDTGELFF.

The V gene is TRBV18, the J gene TRBJ2-3; 9 bases map to TRBD1. The CDR3 covers 16 residues. V shed 3 bases, J shed 2 bases, and the junction held 6 bases outside the gene matches. CDR1 KGHSH and CDR2 LQKENI come from the germline V gene. The DNA for the CDR3 is TGTGCCAGCTCACCTCCGGACAGGGGTACCACAGATACGCAGTATTTT. It is translated as CASSPPDRGTTDTQYF.

The chain combines TRBV28 with TRBJ1-2; D is possibly TRBD1 (6 bases). CDR1 is MDHEN and CDR2 is SYDVKM in the germline V gene. This CDR3 is built from 15 residues. The V end was cut by 3 bases, the J end by 4 bases, with 15 bases between. Here the CDR3 reads CASSLPGGATYGYTF. The CDR3 DNA follows: TGTGCCAGCAGTTTGCCGGGGGGGGCCACCTATGGCTACACCTTC.